This T cell receptor beta chain is drawn from a study of CXCR3-negative and CXCR3-positive naive CD8 T cells. General study points: Naive cells that were CXCR3-positive had more hydrophobic TRB CDR3s (compared with CXCR3-negative naive cells).

To note about this clonotype: What it binds is unknown.

Researchers prepared the TRB cDNA libraries using 5' RACE with UMI labels. TCRdb re-called the 5' RACE reads and shows each CDR3 protein once, DNA omitted. Here the sample table reports some 150,000 distinct CDR3 sequences. The sequenced material came from naive CXCR3+ CD8+ T cells from blood. Subset of the sample: CD45RO-CCR7+CD27+CD95- naive CD8+ T cells expressing CXCR3 (TNR3+). This TCR came from a human donor in good health. Some clones in this sample may be carry-over from other donors' samples.

The CDR3 loop is CAIQGAFGEKLFF. The J gene is TRBJ1-4, the V gene TRBV10-3; TCRdb's assignment of TRBD1 cannot be checked, as there is no DNA. Germline values: CDR1 ENHRY, CDR2 SYGVKD. The CDR3 has 13 residues.